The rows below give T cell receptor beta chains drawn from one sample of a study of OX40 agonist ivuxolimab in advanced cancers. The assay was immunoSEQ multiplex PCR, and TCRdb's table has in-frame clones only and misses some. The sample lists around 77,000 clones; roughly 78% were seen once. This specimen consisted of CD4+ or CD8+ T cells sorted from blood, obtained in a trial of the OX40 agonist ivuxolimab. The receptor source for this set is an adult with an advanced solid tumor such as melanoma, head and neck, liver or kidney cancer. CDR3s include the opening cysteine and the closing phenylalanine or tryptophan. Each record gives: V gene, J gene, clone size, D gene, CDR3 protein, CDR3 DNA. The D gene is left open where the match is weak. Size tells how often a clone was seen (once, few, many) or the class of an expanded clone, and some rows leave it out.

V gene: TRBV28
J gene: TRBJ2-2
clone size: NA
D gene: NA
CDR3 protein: CASTKGWTGELFF
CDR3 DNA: TGTGCCAGCACTAAGGGCTGGACCGGGGAGCTGTTTTTT

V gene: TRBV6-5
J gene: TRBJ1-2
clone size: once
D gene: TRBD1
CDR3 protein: CASSYTGQGGYGYTF
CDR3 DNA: TGTGCCAGCAGTTACACCGGACAGGGTGGCTATGGCTACACCTTC

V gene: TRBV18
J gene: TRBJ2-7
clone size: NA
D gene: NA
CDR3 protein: CASSPPGVSGYEQYF
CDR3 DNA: TGTGCCAGCTCACCACCGGGGGTTTCCGGATACGAGCAGTACTTC

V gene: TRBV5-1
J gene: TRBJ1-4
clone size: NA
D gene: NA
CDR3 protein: CASSTNPATNEKLFF
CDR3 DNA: TGCGCCAGCAGCACCAACCCCGCAACTAATGAAAAACTGTTTTTT

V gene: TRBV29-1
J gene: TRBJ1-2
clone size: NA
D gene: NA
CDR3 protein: CSVPYPGGYTF
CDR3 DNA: TGCAGCGTCCCCTACCCCGGAGGCTACACCTTC

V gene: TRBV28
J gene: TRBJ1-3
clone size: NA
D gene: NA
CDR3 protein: CASSFRGTGNTIYF
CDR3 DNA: TGTGCCAGCAGTTTTCGAGGGACTGGAAACACCATATATTTT

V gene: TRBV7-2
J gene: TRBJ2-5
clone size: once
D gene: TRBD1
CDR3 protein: CASSWTGETQYF
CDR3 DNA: TGTGCCAGCAGCTGGACAGGGGAGACCCAGTACTTC

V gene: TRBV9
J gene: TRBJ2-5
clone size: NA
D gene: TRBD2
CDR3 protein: CASTATSGGEETQYF
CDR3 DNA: TGTGCCAGCACCGCGACTAGCGGGGGGGAAGAGACCCAGTACTTC

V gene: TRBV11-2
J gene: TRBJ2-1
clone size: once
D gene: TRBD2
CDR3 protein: CASSLQRGGYNEQFF
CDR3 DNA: TGTGCCAGCAGCTTACAACGGGGGGGTTACAATGAGCAGTTCTTC

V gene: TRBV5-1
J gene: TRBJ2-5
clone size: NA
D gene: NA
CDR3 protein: CASSLQAGDQETQYF
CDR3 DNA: TGCGCCAGCAGCTTGCAGGCAGGGGACCAAGAGACCCAGTACTTC

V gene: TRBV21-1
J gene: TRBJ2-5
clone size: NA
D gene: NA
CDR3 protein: CASTLLAGDAPETQYF
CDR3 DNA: TGTGCCAGCACCCTGCTAGCGGGGGACGCACCAGAGACCCAGTACTTC

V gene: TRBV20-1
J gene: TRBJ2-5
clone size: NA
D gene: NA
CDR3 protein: CSGQAGETQYF
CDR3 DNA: TGCAGTGGACAGGCGGGAGAGACCCAGTACTTC

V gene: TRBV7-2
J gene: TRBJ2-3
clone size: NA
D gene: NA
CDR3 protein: CASTPGLSTDTQYF
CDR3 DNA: TGTGCCAGCACTCCGGGACTTAGCACAGATACGCAGTATTTT

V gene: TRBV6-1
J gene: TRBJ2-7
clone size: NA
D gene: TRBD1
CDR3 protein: CASSPGQDRGQYF
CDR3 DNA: TGTGCCAGCAGCCCGGGACAGGACCGGGGGCAGTACTTC

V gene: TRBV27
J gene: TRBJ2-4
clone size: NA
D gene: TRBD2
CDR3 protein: CASSLSARLAGSGGAKNIQYF
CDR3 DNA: TGTGCCAGCAGTTTATCGGCCCGACTAGCGGGGTCTGGGGGGGCCAAAAACATTCAGTACTTC

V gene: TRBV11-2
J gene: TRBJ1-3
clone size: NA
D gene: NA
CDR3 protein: CASSSVNTIYF
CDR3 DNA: TGTGCCAGCAGCTCCGTAAACACCATATATTTT

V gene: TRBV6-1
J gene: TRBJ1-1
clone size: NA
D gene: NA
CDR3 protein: CASSEALTEAFF
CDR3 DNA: TGTGCCAGCAGTGAGGCCCTCACTGAAGCTTTCTTT

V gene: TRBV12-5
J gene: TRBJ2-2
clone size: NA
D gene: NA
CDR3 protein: CASGTQGTGELFF
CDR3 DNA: TGTGCTAGTGGTACTCAGGGGACCGGGGAGCTGTTTTTT

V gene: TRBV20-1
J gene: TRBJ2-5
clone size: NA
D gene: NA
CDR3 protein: CSARVQETQYF
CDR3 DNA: TGCAGTGCTAGAGTTCAAGAGACCCAGTACTTC

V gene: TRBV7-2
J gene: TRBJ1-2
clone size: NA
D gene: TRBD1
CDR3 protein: CASRLGADRHSYGYTF
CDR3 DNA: TGTGCCAGCAGGTTAGGGGCGGACAGGCATAGCTATGGCTACACCTTC

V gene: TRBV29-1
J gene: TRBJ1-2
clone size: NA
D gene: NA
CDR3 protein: CSVEFFGGYTF
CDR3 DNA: TGCAGCGTTGAATTCTTTGGGGGCTACACCTTC

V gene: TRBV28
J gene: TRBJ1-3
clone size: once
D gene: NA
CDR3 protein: CASSPGPRSGNTIYF
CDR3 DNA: TGTGCCAGCAGCCCCGGCCCCCGATCTGGAAACACCATATATTTT

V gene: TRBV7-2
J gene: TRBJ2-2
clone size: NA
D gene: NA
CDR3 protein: CASSANRVLTGELFF
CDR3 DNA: TGTGCCAGCAGCGCCAACCGGGTCCTAACCGGGGAGCTGTTTTTT

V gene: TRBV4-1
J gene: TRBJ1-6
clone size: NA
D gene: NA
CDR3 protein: CASSPIGGTGNSPLHF
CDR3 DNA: TGCGCCAGCAGCCCTATTGGGGGGACTGGAAATTCACCCCTCCACTTT

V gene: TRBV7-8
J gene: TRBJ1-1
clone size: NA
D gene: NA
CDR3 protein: CASSLRGPNTEAFF
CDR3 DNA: TGTGCCAGCAGCCTTCGAGGACCAAACACTGAAGCTTTCTTT

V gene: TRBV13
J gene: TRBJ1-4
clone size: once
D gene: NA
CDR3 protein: CATTPGFATNEKLFF
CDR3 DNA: TGTGCCACCACCCCGGGATTTGCAACTAATGAAAAACTGTTTTTT

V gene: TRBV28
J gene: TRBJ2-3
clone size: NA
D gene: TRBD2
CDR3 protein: CASSLRGGSTDTQYF
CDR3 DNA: TGTGCCAGCAGTTTACGCGGGGGAAGCACAGATACGCAGTATTTT

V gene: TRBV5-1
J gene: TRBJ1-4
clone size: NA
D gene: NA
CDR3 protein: CASSPQGQATNEKLFF
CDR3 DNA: TGCGCCAGCAGCCCCCAGGGGCAAGCAACTAATGAAAAACTGTTTTTT

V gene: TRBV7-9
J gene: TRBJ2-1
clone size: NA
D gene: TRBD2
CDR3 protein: CASSQLAGGPYNEQFF
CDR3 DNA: TGTGCCAGCAGCCAACTAGCGGGGGGGCCCTACAATGAGCAGTTCTTC

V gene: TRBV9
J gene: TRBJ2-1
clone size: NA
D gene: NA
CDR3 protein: CASSPRGSSYNEQFF
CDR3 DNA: TGTGCCAGCAGCCCCCGGGGGAGCTCCTACAATGAGCAGTTCTTC

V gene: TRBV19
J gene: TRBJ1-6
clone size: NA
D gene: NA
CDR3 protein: CASSSLSLRGGDSPLHF
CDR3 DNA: TGTGCCAGTAGCAGCCTTTCCCTGAGGGGTGGGGATTCACCCCTCCACTTT

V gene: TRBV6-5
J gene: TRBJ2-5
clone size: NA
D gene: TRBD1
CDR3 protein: CASSYSGGTGETQYF
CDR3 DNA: TGTGCCAGCAGTTACTCGGGTGGGACAGGCGAGACCCAGTACTTC

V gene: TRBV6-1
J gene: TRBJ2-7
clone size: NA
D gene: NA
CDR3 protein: CASSPIREEQYF
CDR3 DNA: TGTGCCAGCAGTCCGATTAGGGAGGAGCAGTACTTC

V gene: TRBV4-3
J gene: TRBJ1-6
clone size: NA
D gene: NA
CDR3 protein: CASSQDTARVGSPLHF
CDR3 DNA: TGCGCCAGCAGCCAAGATACGGCCCGGGTGGGTTCACCCCTCCACTTT

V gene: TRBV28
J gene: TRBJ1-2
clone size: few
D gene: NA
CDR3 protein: CASSFNNNYGYTF
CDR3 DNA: TGTGCCAGCAGTTTTAACAATAACTATGGCTACACCTTC

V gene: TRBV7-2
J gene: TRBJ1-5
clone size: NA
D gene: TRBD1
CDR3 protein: CASSRGAGGNQPQHF
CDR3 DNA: TGTGCCAGCAGCCGAGGGGCAGGGGGGAATCAGCCCCAGCATTTT

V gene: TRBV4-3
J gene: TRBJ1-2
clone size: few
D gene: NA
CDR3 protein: CASSQSGPGSGGYTF
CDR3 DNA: TGCGCCAGCAGCCAATCAGGTCCGGGGTCAGGCGGCTACACCTTC

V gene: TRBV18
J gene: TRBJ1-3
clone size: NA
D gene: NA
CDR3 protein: CASSPPDRRNTIYF
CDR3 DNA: TGTGCCAGCTCACCACCGGACAGAAGAAACACCATATATTTT

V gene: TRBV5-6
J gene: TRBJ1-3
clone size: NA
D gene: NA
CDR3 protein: CASSRYSGNTIYF
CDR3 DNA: TGTGCCAGCAGCCGGTACTCTGGAAACACCATATATTTT

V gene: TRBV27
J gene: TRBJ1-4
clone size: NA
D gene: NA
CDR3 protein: CASSLNWEGEKLFF
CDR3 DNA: TGTGCCAGCAGTTTAAATTGGGAGGGAGAAAAACTGTTTTTT

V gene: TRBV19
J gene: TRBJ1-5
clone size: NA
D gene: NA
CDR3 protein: CASSHYSLTLTQPQHF
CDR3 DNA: TGTGCCAGTAGCCATTACAGCCTAACGTTAACTCAGCCCCAGCATTTT

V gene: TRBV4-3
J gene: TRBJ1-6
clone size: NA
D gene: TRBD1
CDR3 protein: CASSQTPGQRNSPLHF
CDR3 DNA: TGCGCCAGCAGCCAGACCCCGGGACAGCGTAATTCACCCCTCCACTTT

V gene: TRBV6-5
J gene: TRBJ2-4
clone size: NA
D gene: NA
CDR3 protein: CASSYSAFQAKNIQYF
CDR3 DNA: TGTGCCAGCAGTTACAGTGCCTTTCAAGCCAAAAACATTCAGTACTTC

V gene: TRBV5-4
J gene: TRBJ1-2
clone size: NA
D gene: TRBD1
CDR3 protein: CASSPPGQGAPYGYTF
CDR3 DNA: TGTGCCAGCAGCCCGCCGGGACAGGGGGCACCTTATGGCTACACCTTC

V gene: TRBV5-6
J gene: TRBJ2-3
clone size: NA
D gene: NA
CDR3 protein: CASSLGDTQYF
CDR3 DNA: TGTGCCAGCAGCTTGGGAGATACGCAGTATTTT

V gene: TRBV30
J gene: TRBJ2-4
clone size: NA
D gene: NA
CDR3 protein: CAWSRGAGFGAKNIQYF
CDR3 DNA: TGTGCCTGGAGCCGAGGGGCCGGGTTCGGAGCCAAAAACATTCAGTACTTC